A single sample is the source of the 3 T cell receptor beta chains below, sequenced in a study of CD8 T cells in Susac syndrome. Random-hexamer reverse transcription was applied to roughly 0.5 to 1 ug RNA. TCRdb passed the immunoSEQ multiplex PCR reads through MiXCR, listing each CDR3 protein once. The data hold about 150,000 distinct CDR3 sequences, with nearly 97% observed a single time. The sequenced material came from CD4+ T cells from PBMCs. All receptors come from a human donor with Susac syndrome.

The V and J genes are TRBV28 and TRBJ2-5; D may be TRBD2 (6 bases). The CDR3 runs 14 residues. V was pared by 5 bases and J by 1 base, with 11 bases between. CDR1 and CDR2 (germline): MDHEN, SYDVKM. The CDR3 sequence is CASSRGVSQETQYF. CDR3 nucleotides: TGTGCCAGCAGTCGCGGGGTGTCCCAAGAGACCCAGTACTTC.

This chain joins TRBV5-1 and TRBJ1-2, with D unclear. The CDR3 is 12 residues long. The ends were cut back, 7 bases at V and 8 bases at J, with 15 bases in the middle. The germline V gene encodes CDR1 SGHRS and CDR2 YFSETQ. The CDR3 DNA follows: TGCGCCAGCTCCCGGGAGTTGGGGGGCTACACCTTC. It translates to CASSRELGGYTF.

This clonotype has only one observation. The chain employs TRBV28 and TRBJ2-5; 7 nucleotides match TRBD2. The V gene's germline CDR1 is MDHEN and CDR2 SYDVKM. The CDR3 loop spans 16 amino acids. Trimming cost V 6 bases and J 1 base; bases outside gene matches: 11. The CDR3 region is CASRRAGTTLQETQYF. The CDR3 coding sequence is TGTGCCAGCAGGCGGGCCGGGACTACCCTCCAAGAGACCCAGTACTTC.